These 16 T cell receptor beta chains were sequenced from one sample in a study of OX40 agonist ivuxolimab in advanced cancers. The library was produced with the immunoSEQ multiplex PCR assay. In TCRdb, the immuneACCESS table is reduced to in-frame sequences with V and J assigned. These tables do not hold every clone; where another copy was compared, an unresolved V gene accounts for under half, and the others remain unexplained. The sample table records roughly 40,000 clones; 75% to 90% of these occur just once. The top ten hold 4.7% of the sample. This specimen was CD4+ or CD8+ T cells sorted from blood, taken in a trial of the OX40 agonist ivuxolimab. These receptors all stem from an adult with an advanced solid tumor such as melanoma, head and neck, liver or kidney cancer.

The chain joins TRBV28 to TRBJ2-2; D gene uncertain. Looked up from germline, CDR1 is MDHEN and CDR2 is SYDVKM. CDR3 size: 15 residues. V lost 5 bases to trimming and J lost 7 bases, with 17 bases between them. The CDR3, as DNA: TGTGCCAGCAGTCCCAGTTTGGGGTCGGGCGGGGAGCTGTTTTTT. Translated, it gives CASSPSLGSGGELFF.

The chain has TRBV15 and TRBJ1-1; D may be TRBD1 (5 bases). Germline CDR1 and CDR2: LNHNV and YYDKDF (reference sequence). The CDR3 totals 16 residues. Trimming removed 1 base at V and 1 base at J, with 13 bases between. The CDR3 protein is CATSRGEGRANTEAFF. The CDR3 DNA is TGTGCCACCAGCAGAGGTGAAGGCAGGGCGAACACTGAAGCTTTCTTT. Together with reference TRBV15 and TRBJ1-1, the CDR3 gives the full variable domain: DAMVIQNPRYQVTQFGKPVTLSCSQTLNHNVMYWYQQKSSQAPKLLFHYYDKDFNNEADTPDNFQSRRPNTSFCFLDIRSPGLGDTAMYLCATSRGEGRANTEAFFGQGTRLTVV.

This chain uses TRBV6-5 with TRBJ2-5; possibly TRBD1 for D (6 bases). The germline V gene has CDR1 MNHEY and CDR2 SVGAGI. This CDR3 is built from 14 residues. V shed 10 bases and J shed 2 bases, with 17 bases lying between them. The CDR3 DNA reads TGTGCCACCACGACAGGCCCCATACAAGAGACCCAGTACTTC. Amino acids: CATTTGPIQETQYF.

This clone came up once. The V gene is TRBV15, the J gene TRBJ2-7; 12 nucleotides agree with TRBD2. CDR3 length: 17 residues. Trimming cost V 0 bases and J 7 bases; bases outside gene matches: 10. The germline V gene encodes CDR1 LNHNV and CDR2 YYDKDF (reference sequence). CDR3 in amino acids: CATSRDPGLAGRREQYF. The CDR3 nucleotides read TGTGCCACCAGCAGAGATCCGGGACTAGCGGGTCGACGGGAGCAGTACTTC.

The chain employs TRBV7-9 and TRBJ1-1; 9 nucleotides align to TRBD1. The CDR3 is 12 amino acids. The trim removed 4 bases at V and 8 bases at J, leaving 2 bases unmatched. The germline V gene encodes CDR1 SEHNR and CDR2 FQNEAQ (reference sequence). The DNA for the CDR3 is TGTGCCAGCAGCTCACAGGGGGCGGAAGCTTTCTTT. Protein product: CASSSQGAEAFF.

The chain uses TRBV7-9 and TRBJ1-6; 7 bases are a match to TRBD1. With 8 bases clipped from V and 6 bases from J, the junction kept 10 bases outside the gene matches. Germline V gene data show CDR1 as SEHNR and CDR2 as FQNEAQ (reference sequence). This CDR3 is 15 amino acids long. The CDR3 DNA is TGTGCCAGCGGGCAGGGGGGACAGCCTAATTCACCCCTCCACTTT. This encodes CASGQGGQPNSPLHF.

In its sample, this clone was seen once. This chain joins TRBV2 and TRBJ2-5; tentatively, D is TRBD1 (6 bases). The CDR3 length is 14 residues. Germline CDR1 SNHLY, CDR2 FYNNEI. V gave up 5 bases and J gave up 8 bases, with 18 bases separating them. The CDR3 DNA follows: TGTGCCAGCAGTAACGACAGGACGGCGGTAACCCAGTACTTC. The encoded protein is CASSNDRTAVTQYF. The whole variable domain, remainder taken from reference TRBV2 and TRBJ2-5, is EPEVTQTPSHQVTQMGQEVILRCVPISNHLYFYWYRQILGQKVEFLVSFYNNEISEKSEIFDDQFSVERPDGSNFTLKIRSTKLEDSAMYFCASSNDRTAVTQYFGPGTRLLVL.

The table lists this clone with a count of one. For the CDR3, the DNA is TGTGCCAGCAGCTTGGAGCGGGGTAAGAGAAACACCATATATTTT. It yields the protein CASSLERGKRNTIYF. This chain uses TRBV5-6 with TRBJ1-3, with D hard to call. This CDR3 comprises 15 residues. Germline loops: CDR1 SGHDT, CDR2 YYEEEE. V dropped 0 bases and J dropped 5 bases, with 12 bases sitting between them.

The rearrangement links TRBV5-1 to TRBJ1-1, with D unclear. V was pared by 5 bases and J by 3 bases, with 14 bases between. This CDR3 is built from 14 residues. Per the germline V gene, CDR1 is SGHRS and CDR2 is YFSETQ. In nucleotides, the CDR3 is TGCGCCAGCAGTCAAATCGACCGGGACACTGAAGCTTTCTTT. This gives the protein CASSQIDRDTEAFF.

The table lists this clone with a count of one. One end of the junction fails to match germline, which may point to a read error. This chain uses TRBV14 with TRBJ2-7, with D possibly TRBD2 on 6 matching bases. This CDR3 region has 11 residues. From germline, CDR1 is SGHDN and CDR2 FVKESK. As DNA, the CDR3 is TGTGCCAGCAGCCAAGAGGGGGGATGGAACTTC. It codes for CASSQEGGWNF.

The genes are TRBV11-2 and TRBJ2-1, with D possibly TRBD1 on 5 matching bases. The germline V gene encodes CDR1 SGHAT and CDR2 FQNNGV. Trimming removed 0 bases at V and 6 bases at J, with 12 bases between. This CDR3 spans 15 amino acids. CDR3 sequence: CASSLDRASANEQFF. The CDR3 nucleotides are TGTGCCAGCAGCTTAGACAGGGCCTCAGCCAATGAGCAGTTCTTC.

This chain links TRBV7-9 with TRBJ2-5; TRBD2 aligns across 12 bases. The J segment lost 4 bases and the V segment lost 1 base, leaving 10 bases of the junction unmatched. The CDR3 contains 18 residues. The V gene's germline CDR1 is SEHNR and CDR2 FQNEAQ (reference sequence). The CDR3 DNA is TGTGCCAGCAGCTTAGGAGGGACTAGCGGGCGTAATGGAGAGACCCAGTACTTC. Translated: CASSLGGTSGRNGETQYF.

The V call is TRBV2, the J call TRBJ1-2; D is unresolved. Germline CDR1 reads SNHLY; CDR2 reads FYNNEI. The CDR3 contains 13 residues. V was clipped by 5 bases and J by 3 bases, with 10 bases between them. CDR3 coding DNA: TGTGCCAGCAGTCGGGCCCCGGACTATGGCTACACCTTC. Its protein is CASSRAPDYGYTF.

This rearrangement joins TRBV13 to TRBJ2-3; 9 bases fit TRBD2. V lost 5 bases, J lost 4 bases, and 13 bases stayed unmatched. This CDR3 has 17 residues. The germline V gene has CDR1 PRHDT and CDR2 FYEKMQ (reference sequence). The CDR3 sequence is CASSQPTGLALPDTQYF. The CDR3 nucleotides read TGTGCCAGCAGCCAACCCACTGGACTAGCGCTTCCAGATACGCAGTATTTT.

J is TRBJ2-7 and V is TRBV7-2; TRBD1 matches at 7 bases. J lost 4 bases, V lost 1 base, and 1 base had no gene match. Germline V gene data show CDR1 as SGHTA and CDR2 as FQGNSA. The CDR3 has 13 residues. CDR3: CASSLVTGYEQYF. Here the CDR3 DNA reads TGTGCCAGCAGCTTAGTGACAGGGTACGAGCAGTACTTC.

The chain uses TRBV10-2 and TRBJ2-5, with TRBD1 as a possible D gene (6 bases). Germline loops: CDR1 WSHSY, CDR2 SAAADI. The V end lost 1 base, the J end lost 2 bases, and 14 bases lay between the germline ends. This CDR3 is 16 amino acids long. The CDR3 region has the DNA TGCGCCAGCAGTGAGTGGAGGACAGCCACACAAGAGACCCAGTACTTC. The encoded protein is CASSEWRTATQETQYF.